The T cell receptor beta chain described here comes from a study of T cell responses to AZD1222 COVID-19 vaccine. Study conclusions and caveats: Spike-wide coverage was observed for vaccine-associated CD4 TCRs, with dominant responses at 160-218 and 743-854. Spike-specific TCR repertoires showed rising breadth and depth after two AZD1222 doses. As reported, nearly half of all spike-specific TCRs target variant regions that are unmutated.

CDR3 length equals 12 residues. V was trimmed by 5 bases and J by 10 bases, leaving 12 bases between them. Germline V gene sequence: CDR1 MNHEY, CDR2 SVGAGI. As for this clone: Its antigen is as yet unknown.

TCRdb's copy holds only in-frame clones and misses some; the assay was immunoSEQ multiplex PCR. The repertoire consists of over 130,000 clones, with approximately 92% occurring once and the leading ten covering 3% to 4.5%. The chain recombines TRBV6-5 with TRBJ2-1; D not resolved. This sample comprised peripheral blood, obtained 28 days after the second AZD1222 dose. This receptor was obtained from an adult who received the AZD1222 COVID-19 vaccine. DNA for the CDR3: TGTGCCAGCAGTCAGCTCAGGTCCGAGCAGTTCTTC. As protein: CASSQLRSEQFF.